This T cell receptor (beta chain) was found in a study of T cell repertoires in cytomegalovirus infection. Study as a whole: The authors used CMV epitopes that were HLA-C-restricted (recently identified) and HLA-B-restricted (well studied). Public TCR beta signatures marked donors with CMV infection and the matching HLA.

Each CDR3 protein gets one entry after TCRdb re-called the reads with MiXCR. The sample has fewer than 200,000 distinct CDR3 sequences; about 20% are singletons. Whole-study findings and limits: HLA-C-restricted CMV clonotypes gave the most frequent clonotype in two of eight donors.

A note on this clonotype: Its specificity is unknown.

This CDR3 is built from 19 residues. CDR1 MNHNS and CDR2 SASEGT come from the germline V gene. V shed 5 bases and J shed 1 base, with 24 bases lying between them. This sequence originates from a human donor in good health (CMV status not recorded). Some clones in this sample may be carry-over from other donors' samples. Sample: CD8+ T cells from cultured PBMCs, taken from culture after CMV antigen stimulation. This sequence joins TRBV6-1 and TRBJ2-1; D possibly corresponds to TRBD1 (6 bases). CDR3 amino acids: CASSPRSPRDTESYNEQFF. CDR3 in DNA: TGTGCCAGCAGTCCGAGATCCCCCCGGGACACGGAATCCTACAATGAGCAGTTCTTC.